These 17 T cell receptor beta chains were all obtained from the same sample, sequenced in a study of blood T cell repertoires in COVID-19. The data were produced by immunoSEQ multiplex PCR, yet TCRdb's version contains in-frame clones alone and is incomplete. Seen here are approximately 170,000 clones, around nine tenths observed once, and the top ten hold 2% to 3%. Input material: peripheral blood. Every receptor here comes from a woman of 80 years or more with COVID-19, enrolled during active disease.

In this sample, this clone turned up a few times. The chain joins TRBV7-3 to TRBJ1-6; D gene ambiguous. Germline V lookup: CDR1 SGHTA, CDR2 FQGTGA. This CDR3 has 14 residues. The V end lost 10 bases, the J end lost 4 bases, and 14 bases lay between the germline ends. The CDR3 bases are TGTGCCACCGGCGAGGGAGCTTATAATTCACCCCTCCACTTT. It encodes CATGEGAYNSPLHF.

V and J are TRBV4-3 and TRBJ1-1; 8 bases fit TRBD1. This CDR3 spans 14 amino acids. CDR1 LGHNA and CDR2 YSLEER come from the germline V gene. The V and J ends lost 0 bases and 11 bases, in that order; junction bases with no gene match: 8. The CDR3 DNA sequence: TGCGCCAGCAGCCAAGAGACAGGGGCCTTTGGGGCTTTCTTT. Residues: CASSQETGAFGAFF.

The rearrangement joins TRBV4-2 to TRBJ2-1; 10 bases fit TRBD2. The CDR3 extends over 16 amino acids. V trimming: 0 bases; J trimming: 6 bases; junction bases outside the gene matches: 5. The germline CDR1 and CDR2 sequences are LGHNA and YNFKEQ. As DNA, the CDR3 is TGTGCCAGCAGCCAAGACCCGGGACTAGCGAGCAATGAGCAGTTCTTC. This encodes CASSQDPGLASNEQFF.

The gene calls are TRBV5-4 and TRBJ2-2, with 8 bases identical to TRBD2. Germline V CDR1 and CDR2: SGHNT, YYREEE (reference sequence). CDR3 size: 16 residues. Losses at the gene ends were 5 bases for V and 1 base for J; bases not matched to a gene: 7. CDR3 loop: CASRKSSGQNTGELFF. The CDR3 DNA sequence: TGTGCCAGCAGAAAATCTAGCGGGCAGAACACCGGGGAGCTGTTTTTT.

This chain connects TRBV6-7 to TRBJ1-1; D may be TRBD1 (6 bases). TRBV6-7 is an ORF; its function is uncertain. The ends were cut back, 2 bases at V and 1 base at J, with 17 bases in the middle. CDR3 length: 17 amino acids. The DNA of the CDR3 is TGTGCCAGCAGTTACGAGGGGGGGGACCTAGAGAACACTGAAGCTTTCTTT. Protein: CASSYEGGDLENTEAFF.

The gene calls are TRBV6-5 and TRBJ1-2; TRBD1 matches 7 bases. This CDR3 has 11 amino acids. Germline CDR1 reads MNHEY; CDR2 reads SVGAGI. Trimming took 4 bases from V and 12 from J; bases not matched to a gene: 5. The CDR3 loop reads CASSSGQANTF. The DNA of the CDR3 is TGTGCCAGCAGTTCCGGACAGGCGAACACCTTC.

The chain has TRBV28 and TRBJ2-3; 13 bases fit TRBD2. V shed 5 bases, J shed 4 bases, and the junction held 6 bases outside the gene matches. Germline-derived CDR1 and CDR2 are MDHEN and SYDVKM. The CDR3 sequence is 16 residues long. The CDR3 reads CASSPGTSGTSDTQYF. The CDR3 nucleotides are TGTGCCAGCAGTCCAGGGACTAGCGGGACCTCAGATACGCAGTATTTT.

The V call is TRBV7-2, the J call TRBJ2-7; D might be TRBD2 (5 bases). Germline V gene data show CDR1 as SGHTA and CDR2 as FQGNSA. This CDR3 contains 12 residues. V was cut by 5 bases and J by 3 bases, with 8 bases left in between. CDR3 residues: CASSEGLYEQYF. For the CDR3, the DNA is TGTGCCAGCAGCGAGGGCCTCTACGAGCAGTACTTC.

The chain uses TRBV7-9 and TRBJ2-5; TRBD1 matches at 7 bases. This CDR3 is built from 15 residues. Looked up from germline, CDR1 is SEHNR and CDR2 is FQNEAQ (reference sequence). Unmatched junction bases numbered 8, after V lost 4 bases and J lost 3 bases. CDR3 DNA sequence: TGTGCCAGCAGCTCGCACAGGGGCGTAGAAGAGACCCAGTACTTC. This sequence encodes CASSSHRGVEETQYF.

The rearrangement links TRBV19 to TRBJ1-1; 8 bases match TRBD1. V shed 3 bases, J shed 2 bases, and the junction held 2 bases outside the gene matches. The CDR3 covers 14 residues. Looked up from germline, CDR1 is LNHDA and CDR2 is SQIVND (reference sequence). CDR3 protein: CASSMQGANTEAFF. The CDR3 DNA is TGTGCCAGTAGTATGCAGGGGGCTAACACTGAAGCTTTCTTT.

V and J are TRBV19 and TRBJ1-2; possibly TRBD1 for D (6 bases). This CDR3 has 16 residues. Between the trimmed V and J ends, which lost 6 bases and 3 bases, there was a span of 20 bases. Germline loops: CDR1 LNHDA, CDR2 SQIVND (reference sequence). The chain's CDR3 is CASRTDLGQGYYGYTF. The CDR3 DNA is TGTGCCAGTAGAACGGATCTCGGGCAGGGGTACTATGGCTACACCTTC.

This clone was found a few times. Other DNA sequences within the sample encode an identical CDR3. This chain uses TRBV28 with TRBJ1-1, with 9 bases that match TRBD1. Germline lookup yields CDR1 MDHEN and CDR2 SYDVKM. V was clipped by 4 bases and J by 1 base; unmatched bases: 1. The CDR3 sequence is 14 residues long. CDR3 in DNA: TGTGCCAGCAGTTCGGGACAGGGGAACACTGAAGCTTTCTTT. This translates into CASSSGQGNTEAFF. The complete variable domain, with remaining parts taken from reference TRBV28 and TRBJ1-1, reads DVKVTQSSRYLVKRTGEKVFLECVQDMDHENMFWYRQDPGLGLRLIYFSYDVKMKEKGDIPEGYSVSREKKERFSLILESASTNQTSMYLCASSSGQGNTEAFFGQGTRLTVV.

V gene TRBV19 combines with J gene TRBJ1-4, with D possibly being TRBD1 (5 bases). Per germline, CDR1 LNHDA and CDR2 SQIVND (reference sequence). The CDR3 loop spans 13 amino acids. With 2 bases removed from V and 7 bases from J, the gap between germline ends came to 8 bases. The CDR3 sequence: CASSIRGGEKLFF. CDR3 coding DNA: TGTGCCAGTAGTATAAGGGGAGGTGAAAAACTGTTTTTT.

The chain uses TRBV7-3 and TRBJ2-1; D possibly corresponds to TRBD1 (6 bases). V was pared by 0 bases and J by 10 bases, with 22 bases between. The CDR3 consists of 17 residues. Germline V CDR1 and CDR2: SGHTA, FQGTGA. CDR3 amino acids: CASSLTLLGTRGGEQFF. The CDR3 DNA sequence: TGTGCCAGCAGCTTAACGTTACTAGGGACCCGAGGGGGAGAGCAGTTCTTC.

CDR3 loop: CASSYGSGGDGYTF. CDR3 nucleotides: TGTGCCAGCAGTTACGGGTCAGGGGGCGATGGCTACACCTTC. The J gene is TRBJ1-2, the V gene TRBV6-5; 8 positions agree with TRBD1. With V trimmed by 2 bases and J by 6 bases, 5 bases remained unmatched. There are 14 residues in the CDR3. Germline V gene data show CDR1 as MNHEY and CDR2 as SVGAGI.

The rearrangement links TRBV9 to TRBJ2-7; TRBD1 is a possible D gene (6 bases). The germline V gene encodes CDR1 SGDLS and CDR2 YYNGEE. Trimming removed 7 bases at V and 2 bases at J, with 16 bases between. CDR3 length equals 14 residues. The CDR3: CASAEGTPPYEQYF. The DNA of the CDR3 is TGTGCCAGCGCAGAGGGGACACCCCCCTACGAGCAGTACTTC.

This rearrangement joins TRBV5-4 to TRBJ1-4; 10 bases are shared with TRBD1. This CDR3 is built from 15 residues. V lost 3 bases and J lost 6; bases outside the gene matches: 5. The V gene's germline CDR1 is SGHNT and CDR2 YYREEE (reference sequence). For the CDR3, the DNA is TGTGCCAGCAGCTCGAGACAGGGGGCGGATGAAAAACTGTTTTTT. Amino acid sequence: CASSSRQGADEKLFF.